Sequencing of this T cell receptor beta chain was carried out in a study of T cell changes during pregnancy in multiple sclerosis. TCRdb's table, derived via immunoSEQ multiplex PCR, lists solely in-frame clones and lacks some. Among under 80,000 clones listed, around 94% were seen once. This clone appeared once. The V and J ends lost 2 bases and 7 bases respectively, with 11 bases between them. This CDR3 has 13 amino acids. From germline, CDR1 is SGHAT and CDR2 FQNNGV. The material was peripheral blood, obtained in the third trimester of pregnancy. This TCR came from a female donor with multiple sclerosis, enrolled in a pregnancy study. This chain links TRBV11-2 with TRBJ1-2; tentatively, D is TRBD1 (5 bases). In DNA, the CDR3 is TGTGCCAGCAGCTTATTCGGGACTAGTGGCTACACCTTC. It specifies CASSLFGTSGYTF.